The 3 T cell receptor beta chains below all came from one sample that was sequenced in a study of T cell repertoires in cytomegalovirus infection. MiXCR, applied by TCRdb to the reads, yields one record per CDR3 protein. The sample includes about 310,000 distinct CDR3 sequences, 15% to 20% seen only once; the top ten take around 13%. Sequenced input: PBMCs. Receptor source: a human donor in good health (CMV status not recorded). Some clones in this sample may be carry-over from other donors' samples.

This chain connects TRBV20-1 to TRBJ1-2; no clear D gene. CDR1 is DFQATT, CDR2 SNEGSKA, per germline (reference sequence). Between the trimmed V and J ends, which lost 0 bases and 0 bases, there was a span of 17 bases. The CDR3 has 17 amino acids. CDR3 amino acids: CSARDLSSSDANYGYTF. The DNA of the CDR3 is TGCAGTGCTAGAGATTTGAGTTCCAGTGACGCTAACTATGGCTACACCTTC.

This clonotype came up many times. J is TRBJ2-5 and V is TRBV5-4; the match to TRBD2 covers 7 bases. The CDR3 loop spans 15 amino acids. Germline lookup yields CDR1 SGHNT and CDR2 YYREEE (reference sequence). Trimming removed 6 bases from V and 1 base from J; junction bases left unmatched: 9. The CDR3 bases are TGTGCCAGCACCGACCAAGCGGGGCTCCAAGAGACCCAGTACTTC. Translating it yields CASTDQAGLQETQYF.

This clonotype was seen a handful of times. A much larger clone sits a single nucleotide away, making a read error possible. The chain recombines TRBV7-9 with TRBJ1-1; TRBD1 matches 8 bases. CDR1 and CDR2 (germline): SEHNR, FQNEAQ (reference sequence). This CDR3 contains 14 residues. Trimming cost V 4 bases and J 0 bases; bases outside gene matches: 1. The CDR3 DNA reads as TGTGCCAGCAGCTCGACAGGGGTGAACACTGAAGCTTTCTTT. Residues: CASSSTGVNTEAFF.